Listed below are T cell receptor beta chains from one sample, sequenced in a study of siplizumab effects on memory and regulatory T cells. Assay used: immunoSEQ multiplex PCR; TCRdb lists only in-frame clones, some missing. The table has approximately 94,000 clones, 94% seen once. The sequenced sample was non-Treg CD4+ T cells sorted from blood. The receptors originated from a human donor in good health. CDR3s include the opening cysteine and the closing phenylalanine or tryptophan. The D gene is left open where the match is weak. Clone size is stated in some rows and not others, as once, few, many or a class when expanded.

clone size: NA
D gene: TRBD2
J gene: TRBJ2-1
V gene: TRBV7-2
CDR3 DNA: TGTGCCAGCAGCTTTCAAGCGGGAGTAGGATTGGTGAATGAGCAGTTCTTC
CDR3 protein: CASSFQAGVGLVNEQFF

clone size: NA
D gene: NA
J gene: TRBJ2-3
V gene: TRBV5-1
CDR3 DNA: TGCGCCAGCAGCTTGGGGGGCACAGATACGCAGTATTTT
CDR3 protein: CASSLGGTDTQYF

clone size: NA
D gene: TRBD2
J gene: TRBJ2-3
V gene: TRBV19
CDR3 DNA: TGTGCCAGTAGTCATAGCGGGAGCGGGGCAGATACGCAGTATTTT
CDR3 protein: CASSHSGSGADTQYF

clone size: NA
D gene: NA
J gene: TRBJ1-1
V gene: TRBV5-1
CDR3 DNA: TGCGCCAGCAGCATGGTGATCGAGGACACTGAAGCTTTCTTT
CDR3 protein: CASSMVIEDTEAFF

clone size: NA
D gene: TRBD1
J gene: TRBJ2-1
V gene: TRBV11-3
CDR3 DNA: TGTGCCAGCAGCCTTCGGGGACAGGGGTTGGGTGAGCAGTTCTTC
CDR3 protein: CASSLRGQGLGEQFF

clone size: NA
D gene: NA
J gene: TRBJ2-1
V gene: TRBV19
CDR3 DNA: TGTGCCAGTAGTATTGAGACTAGCTCCTACAATGAGCAGTTCTTC
CDR3 protein: CASSIETSSYNEQFF

clone size: once
D gene: TRBD1
J gene: TRBJ1-4
V gene: TRBV6-6
CDR3 DNA: TGTGCCACCGGGGCGCCCACAGGGGGCAGCTATAAACTGTTTTTT
CDR3 protein: CATGAPTGGSYKLFF

clone size: NA
D gene: NA
J gene: TRBJ1-2
V gene: TRBV19
CDR3 DNA: TGTGCCAGTAGTACGGGACTCCAGCCCCACTATGGCTACACCTTC
CDR3 protein: CASSTGLQPHYGYTF

clone size: NA
D gene: TRBD2
J gene: TRBJ2-5
V gene: TRBV19
CDR3 DNA: TGTGCCAGCCGAAGGACTAGCGGCTACCAAGAGACCCAGTACTTC
CDR3 protein: CASRRTSGYQETQYF

clone size: NA
D gene: TRBD1
J gene: TRBJ2-7
V gene: TRBV7-2
CDR3 DNA: TGTGCCAGCAGCTTTGACCGGGACAGCTACTCCTACGAGCAGTACTTC
CDR3 protein: CASSFDRDSYSYEQYF

clone size: NA
D gene: NA
J gene: TRBJ1-5
V gene: TRBV18
CDR3 DNA: TGTGCCAGCTCACCATTCAGGGAATATAGCAATCAGCCCCAGCATTTT
CDR3 protein: CASSPFREYSNQPQHF

clone size: NA
D gene: TRBD1
J gene: TRBJ2-7
V gene: TRBV27
CDR3 DNA: TGTGCCAGCAGTCAAACAGGGGGCTACGAGCAGTACTTC
CDR3 protein: CASSQTGGYEQYF

clone size: NA
D gene: NA
J gene: TRBJ1-4
V gene: TRBV6-1
CDR3 DNA: TGTGCCAGCAGTGAAATTTTTAATGAAAAACTGTTTTTT
CDR3 protein: CASSEIFNEKLFF

clone size: NA
D gene: TRBD2
J gene: TRBJ2-7
V gene: TRBV7-2
CDR3 DNA: TGTGCCAGCAGCTTAGATGTTCTAGCGGGGTACGAGCAGTACTTC
CDR3 protein: CASSLDVLAGYEQYF

clone size: NA
D gene: NA
J gene: TRBJ2-2
V gene: TRBV5-1
CDR3 DNA: TGCGCCAGCACGCGACTAGGGGCGGGGACCGGGGAGCTGTTTTTT
CDR3 protein: CASTRLGAGTGELFF

clone size: NA
D gene: TRBD1
J gene: TRBJ1-5
V gene: TRBV4-1
CDR3 DNA: TGCGCCAGCAGCTCAGGGACAGTGACCAATCAGCCCCAGCATTTT
CDR3 protein: CASSSGTVTNQPQHF

clone size: NA
D gene: TRBD1
J gene: TRBJ1-2
V gene: TRBV4-1
CDR3 DNA: TGCGCCAGCAGCCCCGGACAGGGGGCGCAGGGGAACTATGGCTACACCTTC
CDR3 protein: CASSPGQGAQGNYGYTF

clone size: once
D gene: NA
J gene: TRBJ2-2
V gene: TRBV18
CDR3 DNA: TGTGCCAGCTCACCAGGGGCGGCCGGGGAGCTGTTTTTT
CDR3 protein: CASSPGAAGELFF

clone size: NA
D gene: NA
J gene: TRBJ2-5
V gene: TRBV7-9
CDR3 DNA: TGTGCCAGCAGCTTAGCGGGGAATCAAGAGACCCAGTACTTC
CDR3 protein: CASSLAGNQETQYF

clone size: NA
D gene: TRBD2
J gene: TRBJ2-3
V gene: TRBV19
CDR3 DNA: TGTGCCAGTAGTATACGACGGACTAGTAAGGGAGCGGATACGCAGTATTTT
CDR3 protein: CASSIRRTSKGADTQYF

clone size: NA
D gene: NA
J gene: TRBJ2-1
V gene: TRBV4-1
CDR3 DNA: TGCGCCAGCAGCCAAAGGGGGAAGAGCCCCGCCCCCGAGGAGCAGTTCTTC
CDR3 protein: CASSQRGKSPAPEEQFF

clone size: NA
D gene: NA
J gene: TRBJ1-1
V gene: TRBV7-9
CDR3 DNA: TGTGCCAGCAGCTTAGTCCCGGGACGGCGGAACACTGAAGCTTTCTTT
CDR3 protein: CASSLVPGRRNTEAFF

clone size: NA
D gene: NA
J gene: TRBJ2-7
V gene: TRBV11-2
CDR3 DNA: TGTGCCAGCAGGTTAACCAGCGGTCCTTACGAGCAGTACTTC
CDR3 protein: CASRLTSGPYEQYF

clone size: NA
D gene: NA
J gene: TRBJ1-2
V gene: TRBV28
CDR3 DNA: TGTGCCAGCAGGGTAACAAACTATGGCTACACCTTC
CDR3 protein: CASRVTNYGYTF

clone size: NA
D gene: TRBD2
J gene: TRBJ2-3
V gene: TRBV9
CDR3 DNA: TGTGCCAGCAGTAATAGCGGGGTTAGCACAGATACGCAGTATTTT
CDR3 protein: CASSNSGVSTDTQYF

clone size: NA
D gene: NA
J gene: TRBJ1-5
V gene: TRBV29-1
CDR3 DNA: TGCAGCGTATCTACAGGATTCTATAGCAATCAGCCCCAGCATTTT
CDR3 protein: CSVSTGFYSNQPQHF

clone size: NA
D gene: TRBD2
J gene: TRBJ2-3
V gene: TRBV5-1
CDR3 DNA: TGCGCCAGCAGCTTGGACTCGGGGGGACTAAGCACAGATACGCAGTATTTT
CDR3 protein: CASSLDSGGLSTDTQYF

clone size: NA
D gene: TRBD1
J gene: TRBJ2-7
V gene: TRBV6-5
CDR3 DNA: TGTGCCAGCAGCGACCGACAGGGTACAATGTACGAGCAGTACTTC
CDR3 protein: CASSDRQGTMYEQYF

clone size: NA
D gene: NA
J gene: TRBJ2-5
V gene: TRBV2
CDR3 DNA: TGTGCCAGCGCGTACCAAGAGACCCAGTACTTC
CDR3 protein: CASAYQETQYF

clone size: NA
D gene: NA
J gene: TRBJ2-1
V gene: TRBV6-6
CDR3 DNA: TGTGCCGGGGGGACAGCTAACAATGAGCAGTTCTTC
CDR3 protein: CAGGTANNEQFF

clone size: NA
D gene: TRBD1
J gene: TRBJ2-1
V gene: TRBV7-3
CDR3 DNA: TGTGCCAGCAGCTTAATTGGGAGCGGAGGACAGGGGGCCAATGAGCAGTTCTTC
CDR3 protein: CASSLIGSGGQGANEQFF

clone size: NA
D gene: NA
J gene: TRBJ2-5
V gene: TRBV18
CDR3 DNA: TGTGCCAGCTCACCACGCGTCAACTCCCAAGAGACCCAGTACTTC
CDR3 protein: CASSPRVNSQETQYF

clone size: NA
D gene: TRBD1
J gene: TRBJ1-1
V gene: TRBV28
CDR3 DNA: TGTGCCAGCAGAGCCTGGACAGGAAAGAACACTGAAGCTTTCTTT
CDR3 protein: CASRAWTGKNTEAFF

clone size: NA
D gene: TRBD2
J gene: TRBJ2-7
V gene: TRBV4-1
CDR3 DNA: TGCGCCAGCAGCCAAGAGGTAGTACTAGCGGGAACCCGCTCCTACGAGCAGTACTTC
CDR3 protein: CASSQEVVLAGTRSYEQYF

clone size: few
D gene: NA
J gene: TRBJ2-1
V gene: TRBV9
CDR3 DNA: TGTGCCAGCAGCGCGTTAGCGGCCTCCTACAATGAGCAGTTCTTC
CDR3 protein: CASSALAASYNEQFF

clone size: NA
D gene: TRBD2
J gene: TRBJ2-7
V gene: TRBV11-3
CDR3 DNA: TGTGCCAGCAGCCTCGGGACTAGCGGGTACGGGGGGAACGAGCAGTACTTC
CDR3 protein: CASSLGTSGYGGNEQYF

clone size: NA
D gene: NA
J gene: TRBJ2-1
V gene: TRBV11-2
CDR3 DNA: TGTGCCAGCAGCCCAAGGGGGGGCGGGAGTACGGGCAATGAGCAGTTCTTC
CDR3 protein: CASSPRGGGSTGNEQFF

clone size: once
D gene: TRBD1
J gene: TRBJ2-3
V gene: TRBV7-9
CDR3 DNA: TGTGCCAGCAGCTCGGGACAGAAGACAGATACGCAGTATTTT
CDR3 protein: CASSSGQKTDTQYF

clone size: NA
D gene: TRBD1
J gene: TRBJ2-5
V gene: TRBV7-3
CDR3 DNA: TGTGCCAGCAGCCAGAACGGACAGGTGCAAGAGACCCAGTACTTC
CDR3 protein: CASSQNGQVQETQYF

clone size: few
D gene: NA
J gene: TRBJ1-1
V gene: TRBV9
CDR3 DNA: TGTGCCAGCAGCGTGGACGGGAAGAACACTGAAGCTTTCTTT
CDR3 protein: CASSVDGKNTEAFF

clone size: NA
D gene: NA
J gene: TRBJ2-7
V gene: TRBV2
CDR3 DNA: TGTGCCAGCAGGGCGTCCCTCTCCGAGCAGTACTTC
CDR3 protein: CASRASLSEQYF

clone size: NA
D gene: NA
J gene: TRBJ2-5
V gene: TRBV25-1
CDR3 DNA: TGTGCCAGCAGTGAACCCGCAGGCGCAGGGGAGACCCAGTACTTC
CDR3 protein: CASSEPAGAGETQYF

clone size: NA
D gene: NA
J gene: TRBJ2-7
V gene: TRBV6-5
CDR3 DNA: TGTGCCAGCAGTTACAAATACCCGATAGGCTACGAGCAGTACTTC
CDR3 protein: CASSYKYPIGYEQYF

clone size: NA
D gene: TRBD2
J gene: TRBJ2-5
V gene: TRBV5-1
CDR3 DNA: TGCGCCAGCAGCTCTAGTATAGCGGGAGGGCAAGAGACCCAGTACTTC
CDR3 protein: CASSSSIAGGQETQYF

clone size: NA
D gene: NA
J gene: TRBJ1-2
V gene: TRBV27
CDR3 DNA: TGTGCCAGCAGTACGCGGGACCCCTCAGTCGGCTATGGCTACACCTTC
CDR3 protein: CASSTRDPSVGYGYTF

clone size: NA
D gene: NA
J gene: TRBJ1-5
V gene: TRBV2
CDR3 DNA: TGTGCCAGCACCAACTCCGGGGCAAATCAGCCCCAGCATTTT
CDR3 protein: CASTNSGANQPQHF

clone size: NA
D gene: TRBD2
J gene: TRBJ2-3
V gene: TRBV9
CDR3 DNA: TGTGCCAGCAGCGGAGGGGTTAGCGGGGGCGAAAATACGCAGTATTTT
CDR3 protein: CASSGGVSGGENTQYF

clone size: few
D gene: NA
J gene: TRBJ1-2
V gene: TRBV5-8
CDR3 DNA: TGTGCCAGCAGCTTTAGCGGACTGAACTATGGCTACACCTTC
CDR3 protein: CASSFSGLNYGYTF

clone size: NA
D gene: TRBD2
J gene: TRBJ2-7
V gene: TRBV30
CDR3 DNA: TGTGCCTGGAGTCTGACTAGCGGGAGGAAGGTGCAGTACTTC
CDR3 protein: CAWSLTSGRKVQYF

clone size: NA
D gene: NA
J gene: TRBJ2-5
V gene: TRBV4-1
CDR3 DNA: TGCGCCAGCAGCCAACCGGGACGCGGGCAAGAGACCCAGTACTTC
CDR3 protein: CASSQPGRGQETQYF

clone size: NA
D gene: NA
J gene: TRBJ2-6
V gene: TRBV5-1
CDR3 DNA: TGCGCCAGCAGCTTCAGCTCTCGTATGGTAGGGGCCAACGTCCTGACTTTC
CDR3 protein: CASSFSSRMVGANVLTF

clone size: NA
D gene: TRBD1
J gene: TRBJ2-1
V gene: TRBV28
CDR3 DNA: TGTGCCAGCAGTTTAGGGACAGGGATTATTACTAGCTCCTACAATGAGCAGTTCTTC
CDR3 protein: CASSLGTGIITSSYNEQFF

clone size: NA
D gene: TRBD1
J gene: TRBJ2-4
V gene: TRBV5-1
CDR3 DNA: TGCGCCAGCAGCAAGTCAGGGGGTATAAACATTCAGTACTTC
CDR3 protein: CASSKSGGINIQYF

clone size: NA
D gene: NA
J gene: TRBJ2-5
V gene: TRBV5-6
CDR3 DNA: TGTGCCAGCAGCCGTTCAGAGCCCGAGACCCAGTACTTC
CDR3 protein: CASSRSEPETQYF

clone size: NA
D gene: TRBD2
J gene: TRBJ2-1
V gene: TRBV28
CDR3 DNA: TGTGCCAGCGCCCTCCGGGACTATCGTGAGCAGTTCTTC
CDR3 protein: CASALRDYREQFF